This TCR beta chain comes out of a study of T cell clonality in common variable immunodeficiency. Points from the study as a whole: TCRbeta clonality was increased in CVID versus healthy controls. Reportedly, TCR beta sequences from common variable immunodeficiency showed fewer deletions and N-nucleotide insertions.

This clone appeared a few times. Its specificity is unknown. The read terminates 3 residues before the CDR3 end, so the remaining end is supplied by the germline J gene. CVID subjects were neither ill nor on immunomodulatory or immunosuppressive medication at sampling. Method: immunoSEQ multiplex PCR; TCRdb's copy keeps in-frame clones and lacks some. Listed for the sample are fewer than 15,000 clones, none seen a single time. Germline V CDR1 and CDR2: KGHSH, LQKENI. The CDR3 covers 14 residues. Trimming left V 2 bases short and J 3 bases short, with 9 bases between. The sequence was obtained from a human donor with common variable immunodeficiency. The sample taken for sequencing was peripheral blood mononuclear cells. The rearrangement uses TRBV18 and TRBJ2-3, with D possibly matching TRBD1 (6 bases). Partial CDR3 DNA: TGTGCCAGCTCACCATTAGGGGGAACAGATACG. It translates to CASSPLGGTDT. Given in full, the CDR3 is CASSPLGGTDTQYF.